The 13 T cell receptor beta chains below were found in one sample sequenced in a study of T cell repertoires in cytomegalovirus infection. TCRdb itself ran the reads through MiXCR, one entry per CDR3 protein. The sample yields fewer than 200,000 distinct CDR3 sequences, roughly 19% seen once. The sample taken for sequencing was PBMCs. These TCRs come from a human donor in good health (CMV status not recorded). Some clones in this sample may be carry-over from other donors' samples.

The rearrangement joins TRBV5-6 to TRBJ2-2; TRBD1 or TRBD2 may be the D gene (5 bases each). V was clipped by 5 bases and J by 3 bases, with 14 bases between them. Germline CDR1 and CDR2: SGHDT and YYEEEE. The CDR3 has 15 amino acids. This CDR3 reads CASRVRDGDTGELFF. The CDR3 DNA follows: TGTGCCAGCAGAGTCCGGGACGGAGACACCGGGGAGCTGTTTTTT.

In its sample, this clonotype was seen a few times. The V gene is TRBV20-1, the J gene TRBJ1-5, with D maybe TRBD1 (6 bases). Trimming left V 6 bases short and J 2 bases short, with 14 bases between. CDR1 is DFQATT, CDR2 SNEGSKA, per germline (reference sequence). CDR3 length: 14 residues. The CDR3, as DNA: TGCAGTGCACCTCAGGGGAATGGCAATCAGCCCCAGCATTTT. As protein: CSAPQGNGNQPQHF.

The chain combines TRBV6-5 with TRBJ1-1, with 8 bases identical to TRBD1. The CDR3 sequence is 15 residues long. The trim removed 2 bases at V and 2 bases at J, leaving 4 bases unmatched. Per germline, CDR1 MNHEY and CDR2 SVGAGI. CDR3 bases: TGTGCCAGCAGTTACACAGGGGGAAGAAACACTGAAGCTTTCTTT. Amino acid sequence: CASSYTGGRNTEAFF.

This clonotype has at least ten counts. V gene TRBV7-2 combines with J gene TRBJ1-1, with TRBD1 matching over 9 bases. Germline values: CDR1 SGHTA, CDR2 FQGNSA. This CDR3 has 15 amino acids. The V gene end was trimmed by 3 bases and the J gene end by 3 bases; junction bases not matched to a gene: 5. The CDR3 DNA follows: TGTGCCAGCAGCTTGGGACAGGGTGGTTACACTGAAGCTTTCTTT. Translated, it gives CASSLGQGGYTEAFF. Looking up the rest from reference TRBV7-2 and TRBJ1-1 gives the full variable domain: GAGVSQSPSNKVTEKGKDVELRCDPISGHTALYWYRQSLGQGLEFLIYFQGNSAPDKSGLPSDRFSAERTGGSVSTLTIQRTQQEDSAVYLCASSLGQGGYTEAFFGQGTRLTVV.

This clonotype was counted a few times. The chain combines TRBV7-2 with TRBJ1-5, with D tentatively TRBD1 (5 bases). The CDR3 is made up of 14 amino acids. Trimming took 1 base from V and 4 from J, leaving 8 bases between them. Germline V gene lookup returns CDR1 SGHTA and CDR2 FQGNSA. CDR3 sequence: CASSLVRGNQPQHF. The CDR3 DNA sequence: TGTGCCAGCAGCTTAGTTAGGGGTAATCAGCCCCAGCATTTT.

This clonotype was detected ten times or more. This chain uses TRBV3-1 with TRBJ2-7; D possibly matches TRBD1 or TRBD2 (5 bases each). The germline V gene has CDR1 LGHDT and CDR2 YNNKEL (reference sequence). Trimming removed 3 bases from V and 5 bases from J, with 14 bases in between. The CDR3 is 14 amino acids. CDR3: CASSHSAGSHEQYF. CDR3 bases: TGTGCCAGCAGCCATAGTGCAGGGAGCCACGAGCAGTACTTC.

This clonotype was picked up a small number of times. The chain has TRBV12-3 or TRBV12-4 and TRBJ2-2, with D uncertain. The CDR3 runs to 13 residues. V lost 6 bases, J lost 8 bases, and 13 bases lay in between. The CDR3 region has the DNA TGTGCCAGCAGCCTCTCGGGCCGTGGGGAGCTGTTTTTT. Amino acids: CASSLSGRGELFF.

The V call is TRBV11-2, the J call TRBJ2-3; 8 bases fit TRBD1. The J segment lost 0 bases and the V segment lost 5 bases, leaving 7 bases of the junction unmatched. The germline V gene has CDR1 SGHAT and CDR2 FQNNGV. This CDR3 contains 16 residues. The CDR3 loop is CASSKRTGGSTDTQYF. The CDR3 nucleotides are TGTGCCAGCAGCAAAAGAACAGGGGGGAGCACAGATACGCAGTATTTT.

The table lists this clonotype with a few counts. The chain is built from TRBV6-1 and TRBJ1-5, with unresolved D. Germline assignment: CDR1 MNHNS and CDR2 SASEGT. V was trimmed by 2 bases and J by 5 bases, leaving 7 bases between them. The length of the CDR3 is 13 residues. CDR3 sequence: CASSEHDDQPQHF. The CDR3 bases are TGTGCCAGCAGTGAACACGACGATCAGCCCCAGCATTTT.

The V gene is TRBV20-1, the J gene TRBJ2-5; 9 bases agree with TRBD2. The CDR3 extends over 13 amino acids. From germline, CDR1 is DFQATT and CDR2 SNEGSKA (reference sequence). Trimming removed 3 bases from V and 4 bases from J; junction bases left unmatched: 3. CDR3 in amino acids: CSARNSGRETQYF. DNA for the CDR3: TGCAGTGCTAGGAATAGCGGGAGAGAGACCCAGTACTTC.

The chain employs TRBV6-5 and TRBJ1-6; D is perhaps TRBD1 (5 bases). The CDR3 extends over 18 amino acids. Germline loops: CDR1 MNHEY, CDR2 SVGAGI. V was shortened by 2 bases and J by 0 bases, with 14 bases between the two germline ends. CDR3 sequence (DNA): TGTGCCAGCAGTTACCGAACAGGCGGGAGCTCCTATAATTCACCCCTCCACTTT. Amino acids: CASSYRTGGSSYNSPLHF.

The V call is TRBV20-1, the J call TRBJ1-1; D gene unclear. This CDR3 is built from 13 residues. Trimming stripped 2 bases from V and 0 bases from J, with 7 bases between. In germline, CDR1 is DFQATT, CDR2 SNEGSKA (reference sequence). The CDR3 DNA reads TGCAGTGCTAGACCAGAGATGAACACTGAAGCTTTCTTT. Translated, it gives CSARPEMNTEAFF.

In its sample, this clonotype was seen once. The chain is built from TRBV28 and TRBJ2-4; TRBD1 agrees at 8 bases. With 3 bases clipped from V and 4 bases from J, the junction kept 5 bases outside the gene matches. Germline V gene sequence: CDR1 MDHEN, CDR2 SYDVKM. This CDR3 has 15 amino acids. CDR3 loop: CASSLSGTGKNIQYF. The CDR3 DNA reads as TGTGCCAGCAGTTTGTCCGGGACAGGAAAAAACATTCAGTACTTC.